What follows is one T cell receptor (beta chain) and its context. Its matching antigen is unknown. This CDR3 spans 15 amino acids. CDR1 is SGHTA, CDR2 FQGNSA, per germline. The trim removed 5 bases at V and 5 bases at J, leaving 6 bases unmatched. The data originate from a study of OX40 agonist ivuxolimab in advanced cancers. Study summary: Of the participants, around 43% had some prior anti-PD-1, anti-PD-L1 or anti-CTLA-4 therapy, which was allowed.

Method: immunoSEQ multiplex PCR; TCRdb's copy keeps in-frame clones and lacks some. The sample records some 64,000 clones, approximately 81% being singletons. General observations from the study: Relative to CD4+ cells, CD8+ T cells on average had more expanded clones.

This receptor was obtained from an adult with an advanced solid tumor such as melanoma, head and neck, liver or kidney cancer. The chain recombines TRBV7-2 with TRBJ2-5; 12 bases fit TRBD2. The sequenced sample was CD4+ or CD8+ T cells sorted from blood, obtained in a trial of the OX40 agonist ivuxolimab. The CDR3 spells CASSMTSGRGETQYF. The CDR3 nucleotides read TGTGCCAGCAGCATGACTAGCGGGAGAGGGGAGACCCAGTACTTC. The whole variable domain, remainder taken from reference TRBV7-2 and TRBJ2-5, is GAGVSQSPSNKVTEKGKDVELRCDPISGHTALYWYRQSLGQGLEFLIYFQGNSAPDKSGLPSDRFSAERTGGSVSTLTIQRTQQEDSAVYLCASSMTSGRGETQYFGPGTRLLVL.